What follows are 21 T cell receptor beta chains derived from one specimen sequenced in a study of blood T cell repertoires in COVID-19. Profiling relied on immunoSEQ multiplex PCR, and the TCRdb table lists in-frame clones only, not all of them. The top ten clones hold roughly 8.2% of a sample with 220,000 or so clones, approximately 85% of them seen once. The sequenced sample consisted of peripheral blood. These receptors were taken from a woman older than 75 with COVID-19, enrolled during active disease.

This chain links TRBV20-1 with TRBJ2-5; D possibly corresponds to TRBD1 (5 bases). The CDR3 is 11 amino acids. Trimming pared 5 bases from V and 5 bases from J, leaving 9 bases between. Germline values: CDR1 DFQATT, CDR2 SNEGSKA (reference sequence). Here the CDR3 reads CSAGRQETQYF. The CDR3 DNA follows: TGCAGTGCTGGAAGACAGGAGACCCAGTACTTC.

This chain uses TRBV27 with TRBJ2-1, with 15 bases that match TRBD2. CDR3 size: 20 residues. V dropped 10 bases and J dropped 0; count of bases not matched to a gene: 16. CDR1 is MNHEY and CDR2 is SMNVEV in the germline V gene (reference sequence). The CDR3 spells CANRRPRTSGRVPSYNEQFF. DNA of the CDR3: TGTGCCAACAGGAGACCTCGGACTAGCGGGAGGGTACCCTCCTACAATGAGCAGTTCTTC.

V is TRBV10-3 and J is TRBJ1-1, with 7 bases fitting TRBD1. Per germline, CDR1 ENHRY and CDR2 SYGVKD. The CDR3 loop spans 13 amino acids. The J segment lost 8 bases and the V segment lost 1 base, leaving 4 bases of the junction unmatched. For the CDR3, the DNA is TGTGCCATCAGTGAGTTTGGGACAGCGGAAGCTTTCTTT. It yields the protein CAISEFGTAEAFF.

The chain couples TRBV7-9 to TRBJ1-2, with unresolved D. This CDR3 has 13 residues. Germline CDR1 is SEHNR and CDR2 is FQNEAQ (reference sequence). V shed 1 base and J shed 8 bases, with 11 bases lying between them. The CDR3: CASSLEEASGYTF. The CDR3 coding sequence is TGTGCCAGCAGCTTAGAGGAGGCGAGCGGCTACACCTTC.

V is TRBV7-3 and J is TRBJ2-1; the match to TRBD1 covers 9 bases. V gave up 5 bases and J gave up 7 bases; unmatched junction bases: 12. This CDR3 comprises 16 residues. Germline V gene sequence: CDR1 SGHTA, CDR2 FQGTGA. The CDR3 sequence: CASSPPGQGFGNEQFF. The DNA for the CDR3 is TGTGCCAGCAGCCCCCCGGGACAGGGATTTGGAAATGAGCAGTTCTTC.

The chain links TRBV7-2 to TRBJ2-6; TRBD2 aligns across 7 bases. Per the germline V gene, CDR1 is SGHTA and CDR2 is FQGNSA. The trim removed 4 bases at V and 4 bases at J, leaving 4 bases unmatched. CDR3 length: 15 residues. Written as DNA, the CDR3 is TGTGCCAGCAGCTCACGGGGGGAAGGGGCCAACGTCCTGACTTTC. This gives the protein CASSSRGEGANVLTF.

The chain has TRBV4-1 and TRBJ1-1; D may be TRBD1 (6 bases). Trimming cost V 4 bases and J 0 bases, with 12 bases left between them. CDR1 and CDR2 (germline): MGHRA, YSYEKL. This CDR3 spans 15 amino acids. CDR3 loop: CASSPRTGLNTEAFF. The CDR3 nucleotides read TGCGCCAGCAGCCCCCGCACAGGGCTGAACACTGAAGCTTTCTTT.

The V call is TRBV20-1, the J call TRBJ1-2; a possible D gene is TRBD1 (5 bases). The CDR3 has 12 amino acids. Trimming left V 3 bases short and J 5 bases short, with 10 bases between. Germline V gene lookup returns CDR1 DFQATT and CDR2 SNEGSKA (reference sequence). The CDR3 coding sequence is TGCAGTGCTAGTTCGGGGACTTATGGCTACACCTTC. The encoded protein is CSASSGTYGYTF.

This clone was detected only a few times. The chain employs TRBV10-3 and TRBJ1-1, with 8 positions matching TRBD1. J lost 5 bases, V lost 0 bases, and 5 bases had no gene match. The length of the CDR3 is 15 residues. The V gene's germline CDR1 is ENHRY and CDR2 SYGVKD. CDR3 residues: CAISESTGAVTEAFF. The DNA for the CDR3 is TGTGCCATCAGTGAGTCGACAGGGGCCGTGACTGAAGCTTTCTTT.

CDR3 DNA: TGTGCCAGCAGAAATTCAGCGGGAGGGCCGGTGGATACGCAGTATTTT. Its protein product is CASRNSAGGPVDTQYF. The chain carries TRBV2 and TRBJ2-3, with 10 bases that match TRBD2. Germline-derived CDR1 and CDR2 are SNHLY and FYNNEI. J lost 6 bases, V lost 6 bases, and 12 bases had no gene match. The CDR3 is made up of 16 amino acids.

This clone was detected once. The chain joins TRBV6-6 to TRBJ1-6; 7 bases map to TRBD1. This CDR3 is 18 amino acids long. Germline trimming cut 5 bases from V and 4 bases from J; bases unmatched to any gene: 14. CDR1 is MNHNY, CDR2 SVGAGI, per germline (reference sequence). The CDR3 coding sequence is TGTGCCAGCAGTCCGGACAAACGGCAACAGGGGTATAATTCACCCCTCCACTTT. Its translation: CASSPDKRQQGYNSPLHF.

The gene calls are TRBV30 and TRBJ1-5; possible D gene TRBD1, 5 bases. CDR3 length: 15 amino acids. Per germline, CDR1 GTSNPN and CDR2 SVGIG (reference sequence). With 0 bases removed from V and 1 base from J, the gap between germline ends came to 10 bases. The CDR3 here is CAWSVGGASNQPQHF. CDR3 nucleotide sequence: TGTGCCTGGAGTGTAGGTGGGGCAAGCAATCAGCCCCAGCATTTT.

The chain is built from TRBV10-3 and TRBJ1-6, with 9 bases fitting TRBD1. The CDR3 sequence is 15 residues long. The germline CDR1 and CDR2 sequences are ENHRY and SYGVKD. The junction had 3 bases not matched to a gene; V was cut back by 2 bases and J by 7 bases. Here the CDR3 reads CAISERGQGNSPLHF. In DNA, the CDR3 is TGTGCCATCAGTGAGAGGGGACAGGGAAATTCACCCCTCCACTTT.

This chain connects TRBV7-3 to TRBJ2-1; D might be TRBD1 (5 bases). V was shortened by 4 bases and J by 8 bases, with 24 bases between the two germline ends. This CDR3 has 17 residues. Germline V gives CDR1 SGHTA, CDR2 FQGTGA. The CDR3 is CASSSPGQAGRRDEQFF. CDR3 coding DNA: TGTGCCAGCAGCTCGCCCGGACAAGCTGGGCGAAGGGATGAGCAGTTCTTC.

The rearrangement uses TRBV10-3 and TRBJ2-7; possible D gene TRBD2, 6 bases. The germline V and J ends were trimmed by 9 bases and 2 bases, with 11 bases remaining between them. CDR1 is ENHRY and CDR2 is SYGVKD in the germline V gene. The CDR3 contains 12 residues. The CDR3 protein is CAIGRGTYEQYF. The CDR3 nucleotides read TGTGCCATAGGGCGCGGGACCTACGAGCAGTACTTC.

The chain employs TRBV7-2 and TRBJ2-5; possible D gene TRBD1, 5 bases. Per germline, CDR1 SGHTA and CDR2 FQGNSA. This CDR3 comprises 15 residues. The V gene lost 2 bases and the J gene lost 1 base, with 11 bases spanning the gap. CDR3 in amino acids: CASSLQAGIQETQYF. The CDR3 DNA follows: TGTGCCAGCAGCTTACAGGCAGGGATCCAAGAGACCCAGTACTTC.

V and J are TRBV7-3 and TRBJ2-6; TRBD2 might be the D (5 bases). V gave up 4 bases and J gave up 2 bases, with 12 bases separating them. The germline CDR1 and CDR2 sequences are SGHTA and FQGTGA. This CDR3 has 16 amino acids. The chain's CDR3 is CASSSGLTPGANVLTF. CDR3 bases: TGTGCCAGCAGCTCTGGACTGACGCCTGGGGCCAACGTCCTGACTTTC.

The chain links TRBV19 to TRBJ1-1; D may be TRBD1 (6 bases). Germline CDR1 and CDR2: LNHDA and SQIVND (reference sequence). Trimming removed 5 bases from V and 3 bases from J, with 13 bases in between. The CDR3 sequence is 14 residues long. The CDR3 is CASSSQGGDTEAFF. DNA of the CDR3: TGTGCCAGTAGTTCCCAAGGGGGGGACACTGAAGCTTTCTTT.

The rearrangement joins TRBV13 to TRBJ2-1; TRBD2 agrees at 13 bases. The length of the CDR3 is 18 residues. Germline-derived CDR1 and CDR2 are PRHDT and FYEKMQ (reference sequence). Germline trimming cut 4 bases from V and 6 bases from J; bases unmatched to any gene: 12. CDR3 in amino acids: CASSSRLAGGKSGNEQFF. The CDR3 DNA follows: TGTGCCAGCAGCTCCAGACTAGCGGGGGGAAAATCGGGCAATGAGCAGTTCTTC.

Only a few counts were recorded for this clone. The gene calls are TRBV10-3 and TRBJ2-1; maybe TRBD1 (6 bases). V was pared by 0 bases and J by 8 bases, with 11 bases between. The CDR3 has 14 amino acids. CDR1 and CDR2 from the germline V gene are ENHRY and SYGVKD. CDR3 amino acids: CAISESVQGDEQFF. Written as DNA, the CDR3 is TGTGCCATCAGTGAGTCGGTACAGGGAGATGAGCAGTTCTTC.

The chain employs TRBV29-1 and TRBJ2-1, with 7 bases aligning to TRBD2. V lost 3 bases and J lost 5; bases outside the gene matches: 7. The CDR3 length is 14 residues. The germline CDR1 and CDR2 sequences are SQVTM and ANQGSEA. The CDR3 DNA is TGCAGCGTTGAGGGCGGGACTAACAACAATGAGCAGTTCTTC. Its translation is CSVEGGTNNNEQFF.